This entry lists 17 T cell receptor beta chains sequenced from one sample in a study of CD8 T cells in Susac syndrome. Random hexamers were used to reverse transcribe an amount of roughly 0.45 to 1 ug RNA. TCRdb independently ran MiXCR on the immunoSEQ multiplex PCR reads; one entry per CDR3 protein. The sample shows some 450,000 distinct CDR3 sequences, about 85% of them seen only once. Sequenced: CD8+ T cells from PBMCs. The receptor source for this set is a human donor with multiple sclerosis.

The rearrangement links TRBV5-1 to TRBJ2-1, with TRBD2 identical over 7 bases. CDR1 is SGHRS, CDR2 YFSETQ, per germline. Unmatched junction bases numbered 15, after V lost 4 bases and J lost 5 bases. The CDR3 length is 17 residues. The CDR3 is CASSPGGGTKVHNEQFF. CDR3 bases: TGCGCCAGCAGCCCGGGGGGAGGGACTAAGGTCCACAATGAGCAGTTCTTC. Drawing the rest from reference TRBV5-1 and TRBJ2-1, the complete variable domain is KAGVTQTPRYLIKTRGQQVTLSCSPISGHRSVSWYQQTPGQGLQFLFEYFSETQRNKGNFPGRFSGRQFSNSRSEMNVSTLELGDSALYLCASSPGGGTKVHNEQFFGPGTRLTVL.

V and J are TRBV29-1 and TRBJ1-2; possibly TRBD1 for D (6 bases). Germline V lookup: CDR1 SQVTM, CDR2 ANQGSEA. The V gene lost 4 bases and the J gene lost 5 bases, with 14 bases spanning the gap. This CDR3 contains 13 residues. Written as DNA, the CDR3 is TGCAGCGTTGTGGGGGGCTCGGGTTATGGCTACACCTTC. The encoded protein is CSVVGGSGYGYTF.

The J gene is TRBJ2-1, the V gene TRBV12-3 or TRBV12-4; D is possibly TRBD2 (6 bases). The CDR3 loop spans 18 amino acids. Between the trimmed V and J ends, which lost 3 bases and 10 bases, there was a span of 28 bases. For the CDR3, the DNA is TGTGCCAGCAGTTTCTTCGTCCCGGCCAGGGAGGTTTTTGCGGAGCAGTTCTTC. Translation: CASSFFVPAREVFAEQFF.

This clonotype came up a few times. This chain uses TRBV4-2 with TRBJ1-6; 7 positions agree with TRBD1. This CDR3 has 14 residues. The germline V gene has CDR1 LGHNA and CDR2 YNFKEQ. The V gene end was trimmed by 4 bases and the J gene end by 7 bases; junction bases not matched to a gene: 4. The CDR3 region is CASSRGTENSPLHF. CDR3 nucleotides: TGTGCCAGCAGCCGAGGGACAGAGAATTCACCCCTCCACTTT.

The chain is built from TRBV30 and TRBJ2-7; no definite D call. CDR3 length: 14 residues. V dropped 4 bases and J dropped 2 bases, with 15 bases sitting between them. Looked up from germline, CDR1 is GTSNPN and CDR2 is SVGIG (reference sequence). This CDR3 reads CAWKDRHAAYEQYF. The CDR3 DNA follows: TGTGCCTGGAAAGACCGACATGCGGCCTACGAGCAGTACTTC.

This chain joins TRBV27 and TRBJ2-1; maybe TRBD2 (6 bases). Germline assignment: CDR1 MNHEY and CDR2 SMNVEV (reference sequence). V lost 1 base and J 5 bases, leaving 9 bases between the germline ends. This CDR3 comprises 14 residues. Here the CDR3 reads CASSLFGGDNEQFF. The CDR3 DNA follows: TGTGCCAGCAGTTTATTCGGCGGGGACAATGAGCAGTTCTTC.

The chain carries TRBV12-3 or TRBV12-4 and TRBJ2-6; D possibly corresponds to TRBD1 (5 bases). Trimming shortened V by 5 bases and J by 3 bases, and 23 bases separated the two germline ends. The CDR3 spans 19 residues. The CDR3 DNA is TGTGCCAGCAGTGGGTCCGCGCCAGGGCGATCCTTTGGGGCCAACGTCCTGACTTTC. It encodes CASSGSAPGRSFGANVLTF.

This clonotype was counted a single time. The chain combines TRBV12-3 or TRBV12-4 with TRBJ2-2, with a weak D call TRBD1 (5 bases). This CDR3 is 11 amino acids long. V lost 10 bases to trimming and J lost 6 bases, with 9 bases between them. CDR3 protein: CATLGAGELFF. The DNA of the CDR3 is TGTGCCACCTTAGGGGCCGGGGAGCTGTTTTTT.

J is TRBJ2-5 and V is TRBV4-1; D is perhaps TRBD2 (5 bases). The germline V gene encodes CDR1 MGHRA and CDR2 YSYEKL. The V gene lost 4 bases and the J gene lost 3 bases, with 12 bases spanning the gap. This CDR3 has 14 amino acids. In DNA, the CDR3 is TGCGCCAGCAGCCCAAATCAAGCGGAAGAGACCCAGTACTTC. Protein: CASSPNQAEETQYF.

This chain uses TRBV25-1 with TRBJ2-1; D is unresolved. Trimming left V 3 bases short and J 9 bases short, with 6 bases between. The germline V gene has CDR1 MGHDK and CDR2 SYGVNS. This CDR3 has 11 residues. In nucleotides, the CDR3 is TGTGCCAGCAGTGAGGGTGCTGAGCAGTTCTTC. Translation gives CASSEGAEQFF. Full variable domain (outside the CDR3, taken from reference TRBV25-1 and TRBJ2-1): EADIYQTPRYLVIGTGKKITLECSQTMGHDKMYWYQQDPGMELHLIHYSYGVNSTEKGDLSSESTVSRIRTEHFPLTLESARPSHTSQYLCASSEGAEQFFGPGTRLTVL.

Here the CDR3 reads CASSSSGSGPIKETQYF. The DNA of the CDR3 is TGTGCCAGCAGCTCCTCTGGAAGCGGGCCGATAAAGGAGACCCAGTACTTC. The rearrangement links TRBV7-9 to TRBJ2-5; TRBD2 might be the D (6 bases). Looked up from germline, CDR1 is SEHNR and CDR2 is FQNEAQ (reference sequence). V lost 4 bases to trimming and J lost 5 bases, with 23 bases between them. The length of the CDR3 is 17 residues.

This chain connects TRBV7-9 to TRBJ2-3, with a tentative D call TRBD1 (6 bases). The V end was cut by 3 bases, the J end by 5 bases, with 12 bases between. CDR1 SEHNR and CDR2 FQNEAQ come from the germline V gene (reference sequence). This CDR3 has 14 residues. CDR3 amino acids: CASSFTQGRDTQYF. CDR3 bases: TGTGCCAGCAGCTTTACACAGGGCAGAGATACGCAGTATTTT.

The chain combines TRBV4-1 with TRBJ2-7; maybe TRBD1 (5 bases). Trimming stripped 1 base from V and 2 bases from J, with 12 bases between. The CDR3 contains 15 residues. Germline assignment: CDR1 MGHRA and CDR2 YSYEKL. This chain's CDR3 is CASSQVTTDTYEQYF. The CDR3 DNA follows: TGCGCCAGCAGCCAAGTAACGACAGATACCTACGAGCAGTACTTC.

The CDR3 loop is CASSPKGLDYNEQFF. DNA for the CDR3: TGTGCCAGCTCACCAAAGGGACTGGATTACAATGAGCAGTTCTTC. The genes are TRBV18 and TRBJ2-1; a weak D match, TRBD2 (6 bases). V was pared by 2 bases and J by 4 bases, with 12 bases between. Germline CDR1 and CDR2: KGHSH and LQKENI. The CDR3 loop spans 15 amino acids.

This chain joins TRBV7-9 and TRBJ1-1; D ambiguous. CDR1 is SEHNR and CDR2 is FQNEAQ in the germline V gene (reference sequence). This CDR3 contains 14 residues. The ends were cut back, 6 bases at V and 1 base at J, with 12 bases in the middle. In DNA, the CDR3 is TGTGCCAGCAGTGATATCCCCAGGAACACTGAAGCTTTCTTT. Translation: CASSDIPRNTEAFF.

This chain joins TRBV27 and TRBJ2-7; D may be TRBD1 or TRBD2 (6 bases each). This CDR3 is built from 14 residues. CDR1 and CDR2 (germline): MNHEY, SMNVEV (reference sequence). The V gene lost 2 bases and the J gene lost 12 bases, with 20 bases spanning the gap. The CDR3 DNA reads TGTGCCAGCAGTTTAGGGGGGCGCATTCTCAACCTGTACTTC. As protein: CASSLGGRILNLYF.

This sequence joins TRBV12-5 and TRBJ2-1; D is unresolved. The V end lost 2 bases, the J end lost 7 bases, and 6 bases lay between the germline ends. Germline loops: CDR1 LGHNT, CDR2 FRNRAP. This CDR3 region has 12 residues. Written as DNA, the CDR3 is TGTGCTAGTGGTTTGCGACAAAATGAGCAGTTCTTC. It translates to CASGLRQNEQFF.